This T cell receptor beta chain was sequenced in a study of human T cells and chemical hapten exposure. MiXCR, run by TCRdb on the RACE reads, gives a single entry per CDR3 protein. Here the sample spans roughly 56,000 distinct CDR3 sequences, roughly 9% being singletons. The V and J ends lost 4 bases and 6 bases, in that order; junction bases with no gene match: 15. The CDR3 loop spans 17 amino acids. The germline gives CDR1 SGDLS, CDR2 YYNGEE. The time point here: pre-sensitization, week 0. The treatment denotes: therapeutic diphenylcyclopropenone sensitization with weekly scalp DPC. The study extracted total RNA from unfractionated whole blood. Prior to application of each patch test, blood was drawn.

This TCR came from a woman aged 30 to 39 with alopecia areata. Some clones in this sample may be carry-over from other donors' samples. The rearrangement links TRBV9 to TRBJ2-3; 9 bases are shared with TRBD2. The sequences come from whole blood, collected in connection with sensitization to the hapten diphenylcyclopropenone (DPC). The CDR3 nucleotides are TGTGCCAGCAGCTCTCCCGTTAGCGGGGGCCTATCGGATACGCAGTATTTT. Protein: CASSSPVSGGLSDTQYF.